This TCR beta chain derives from a study of OX40 agonist ivuxolimab in advanced cancers. Whole-study results and caveats: CD4+ T cells averaged fewer expanded clones than CD8+ T cells. CD4+ and CD8+ blood T cells expanded clonally by week 6 at 0.1 to 3.0 mg/kg.

This CDR3 spans 15 amino acids. Trimming shortened V by 0 bases and J by 3 bases, and 10 bases separated the two germline ends. Germline CDR1 and CDR2: LGHNA and YNFKEQ. The data were produced by immunoSEQ multiplex PCR, yet TCRdb's version contains in-frame clones alone and is incomplete. Of around 76,000 clones in the sample, 85% to 95% were seen once. On this clone itself: Antigen unknown.

The genes are TRBV4-2 and TRBJ2-3, with D uncertain. This clonotype originated in an adult with an advanced solid tumor such as melanoma, head and neck, liver or kidney cancer. The material was CD4+ or CD8+ T cells sorted from blood, obtained in a trial of the OX40 agonist ivuxolimab. CDR3 nucleotides: TGTGCCAGCAGCCAAGATCTTTATGCGACAGATACGCAGTATTTT. Residues: CASSQDLYATDTQYF.